This T cell receptor (beta chain) appears in the sequencing data of a study of blood T cell repertoires in COVID-19. V gave up 3 bases and J gave up 5 bases, with 12 bases separating them. Germline loops: CDR1 SGHAT, CDR2 FQNNGV. This CDR3 is 14 amino acids long. The data were produced by immunoSEQ multiplex PCR, yet TCRdb's version contains in-frame clones alone and is incomplete. The sample has under 250,000 clones, around four fifths seen once; the top ten hold 7.5% to 9%. This clonotype originated in a woman aged 50 to 60 with acute or convalescent COVID-19. J is TRBJ2-3 and V is TRBV11-2, with D maybe TRBD1 (6 bases). The specimen was peripheral blood. The DNA of the CDR3 is TGTGCCAGCAGCTTCGGGACACGAGAAGATACGCAGTATTTT. This encodes CASSFGTREDTQYF.